This T cell receptor beta chain was captured in a study of identical twins (dated by TCRdb to the mid-2010s). Turning to the overall study: TCR alpha and beta repertoires from monozygotic twins, unrelated adults of various ages and cord blood were deep-sequenced to test whether fetal clonotypes persist. To rule out contamination, replicate twin experiments were performed at different times with different library preparation protocols.

Here is what the overall study found, with its caveats: Abundant cord blood beta clonotypes had fewer insertions, young adult naive repertoires showed a similar but weaker trend, and memory repertoires showed no such trend. A weaker excess of twin sharing was found in beta out-of-frame sequences because the signal-to-noise ratio was lowered by fewer shared sequences. Out-of-frame TCR alpha sharing in monozygotic twins was systematically underestimated by recombination models, whereas sharing between unrelated individuals was in agreement with the recombination models. Zero-insertion analyses could be partly confounded by invariant T cells such as MAIT and iNKT, although diverse VJ usage argued against such confounding for most clonotypes. Compared with coincidental sharing between unrelated individuals, an excess of low generation-probability sequences was observed among out-of-frame TCR alpha sequences shared between twins. Conclusions relied on cross-sectional statistical analysis, since the same donors could not be followed over many years.

The CDR3 contains 13 residues, cysteine and phenylalanine counted. The DNA shown is the 39-base CDR3, in frame from base 1. The germline V gene (reference sequence) provides CDR1 LNHNV and CDR2 YYDKDF. V sheds 3 bases and J sheds 9 bases, leaving 11 bases between their ends. The method was 5' RACE. TCRdb names Illumina HiSeq 2000 as the instrument used. A universal primer binding site was introduced by template switching, and a unique molecular identifier was present in the final cDNA, enabling accurate counting of TCR cDNA molecules. Specific primers in the conserved constant-segment region were used to synthesize first-strand cDNA for the TCR alpha and beta chains. Each cDNA library was double barcoded, with a SMART-Mk sample barcode plus Illumina barcodes, to control for contamination. TruSeq adapter sequences, together with Illumina sample barcodes, were added in two successive PCR steps. Sequencing of the TCR alpha and beta cDNA libraries was done on the Illumina HiSeq platform using custom primers. The original pipeline was this. MiGEC processed the raw reads to extract unique molecular identifiers, while MiXCR was used to determine the CDR3 positions. For each individual, recombination models were inferred using an EM algorithm with the repgenHMM and IGoR tools. The tcR package in R was used for shared clonotype analysis, with sharing normalized by the product of cloneset sizes. To study raw recombination free of thymic and clonal selection effects, out-of-frame nonproductive sequences were analyzed. Clones were called with MiXCR by TCRdb after fastp trimmed the public reads at Q25, and only in-frame beta chains were retained. Rows with a matching CDR3 protein are joined into one entry that keeps the most common DNA and genes. The V and J calls shown here were made by TCRdb, not taken from the authors' results. Within this sample are approximately 690,000 distinct CDR3 sequences, with around 6% of them counted one time only. In total, the top ten clones hold roughly 2% of the sample.

This clonotype was picked up many times. Its antigen has not been determined. No per-base quality is available; no much larger clone lies one base away. Only healthy Caucasian donors were included. Three unrelated non-twin adults were also sequenced: a male aged 18 to 30, a male aged 50 to 60 and a female aged 50 to 60. Using Miltenyi CD45RO+ enrichment and human naive T-cell isolation kits, memory (CD45RO+) and naive T cells were isolated from PBMC. Material for sequencing was naive T cells sorted from blood. The cell subset or site label, read with the paper, signifies: cells isolated with a human naive T-cell isolation kit. The clonotype originates from a man between 18 and 29 years old in good health. The chain was built from TRBV15 and TRBJ2-2, and possibly TRBD2, on 6 matching bases. Here the CDR3 is given as CATSRGGTRELFF. The DNA reads as follows: TGTGCCACCAGCAGGGGGGGAACCCGGGAGCTGTTTTTT.